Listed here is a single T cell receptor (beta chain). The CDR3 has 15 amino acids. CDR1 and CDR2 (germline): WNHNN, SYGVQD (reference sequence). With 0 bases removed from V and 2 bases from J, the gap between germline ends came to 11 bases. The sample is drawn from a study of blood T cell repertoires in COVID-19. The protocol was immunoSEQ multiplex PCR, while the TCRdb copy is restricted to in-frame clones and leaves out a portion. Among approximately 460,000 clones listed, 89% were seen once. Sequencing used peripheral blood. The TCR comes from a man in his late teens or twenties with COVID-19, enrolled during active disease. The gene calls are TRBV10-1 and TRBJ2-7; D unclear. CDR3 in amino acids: CASSESIGFAYEQYF. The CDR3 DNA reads TGCGCCAGCAGTGAGTCGATCGGGTTCGCCTACGAGCAGTACTTC.